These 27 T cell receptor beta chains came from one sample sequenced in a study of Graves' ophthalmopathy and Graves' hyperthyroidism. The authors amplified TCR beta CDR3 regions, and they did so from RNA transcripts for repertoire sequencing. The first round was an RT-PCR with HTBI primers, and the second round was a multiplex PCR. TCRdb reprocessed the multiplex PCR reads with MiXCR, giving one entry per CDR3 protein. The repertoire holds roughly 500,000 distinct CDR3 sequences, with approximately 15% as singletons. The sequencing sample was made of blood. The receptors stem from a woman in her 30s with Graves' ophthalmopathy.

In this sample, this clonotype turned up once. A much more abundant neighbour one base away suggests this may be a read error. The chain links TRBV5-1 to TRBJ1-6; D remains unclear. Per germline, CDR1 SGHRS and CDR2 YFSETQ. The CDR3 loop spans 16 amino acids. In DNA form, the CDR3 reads TGCCCCAGCAGCTTGGTGCCCCTGTGGGGTAACGCACCCCTCCACTTT. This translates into CPSSLVPLWGNAPLHF.

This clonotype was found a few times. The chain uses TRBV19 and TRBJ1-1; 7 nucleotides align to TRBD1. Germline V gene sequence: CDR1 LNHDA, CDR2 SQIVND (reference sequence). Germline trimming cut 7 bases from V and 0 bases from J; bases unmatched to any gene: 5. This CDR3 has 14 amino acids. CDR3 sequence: CASTIGQVNTEAFF. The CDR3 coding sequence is TGTGCCAGTACAATCGGACAGGTGAACACTGAAGCTTTCTTT.

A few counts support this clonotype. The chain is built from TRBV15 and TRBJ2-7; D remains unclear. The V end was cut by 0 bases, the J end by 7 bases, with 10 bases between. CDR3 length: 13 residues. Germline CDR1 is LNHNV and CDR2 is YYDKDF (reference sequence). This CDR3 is CATSREGDREQYF. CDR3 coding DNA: TGTGCCACCAGCAGAGAGGGTGATAGGGAGCAGTACTTC.

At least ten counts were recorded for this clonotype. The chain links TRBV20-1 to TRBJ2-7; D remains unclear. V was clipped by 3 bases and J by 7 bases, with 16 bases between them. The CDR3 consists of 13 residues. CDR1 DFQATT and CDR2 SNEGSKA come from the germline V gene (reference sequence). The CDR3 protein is CSARVPPREEQYF. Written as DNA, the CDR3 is TGCAGTGCTAGGGTACCTCCACGAGAGGAGCAGTACTTC.

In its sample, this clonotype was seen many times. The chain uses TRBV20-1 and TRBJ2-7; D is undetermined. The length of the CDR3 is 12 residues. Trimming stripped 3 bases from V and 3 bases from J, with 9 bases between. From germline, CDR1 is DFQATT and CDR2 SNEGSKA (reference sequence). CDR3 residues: CSASGQSYEQYF. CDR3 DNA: TGCAGTGCTAGCGGGCAGAGCTACGAGCAGTACTTC.

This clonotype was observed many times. For the CDR3, the DNA is TGTGCCAGCAGCGTAGAGACCCAGTACTTC. Translating gives CASSVETQYF. The chain employs TRBV2 and TRBJ2-5; D remains ambiguous. The CDR3 loop spans 10 amino acids. CDR1 and CDR2 from the germline V gene are SNHLY and FYNNEI. The germline V and J ends were trimmed by 6 bases and 4 bases, with 3 bases remaining between them.

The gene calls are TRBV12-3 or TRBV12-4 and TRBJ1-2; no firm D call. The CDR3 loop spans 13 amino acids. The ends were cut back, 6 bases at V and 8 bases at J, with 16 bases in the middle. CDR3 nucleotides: TGTGCCAGCAGCCCGGGCCAGAGCAGGGGCTACACCTTC. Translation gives CASSPGQSRGYTF.

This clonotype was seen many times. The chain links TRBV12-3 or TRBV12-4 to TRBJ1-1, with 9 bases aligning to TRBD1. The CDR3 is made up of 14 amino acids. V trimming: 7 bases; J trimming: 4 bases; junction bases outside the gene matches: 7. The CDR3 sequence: CASTLQGASTEAFF. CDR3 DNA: TGTGCCAGCACCCTACAGGGGGCTAGCACTGAAGCTTTCTTT.

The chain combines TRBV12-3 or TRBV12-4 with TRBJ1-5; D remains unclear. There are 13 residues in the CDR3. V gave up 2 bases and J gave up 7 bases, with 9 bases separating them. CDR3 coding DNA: TGTGCCAGCAGTTTAACGGAGGTACAGCCCCAGCATTTT. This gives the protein CASSLTEVQPQHF.

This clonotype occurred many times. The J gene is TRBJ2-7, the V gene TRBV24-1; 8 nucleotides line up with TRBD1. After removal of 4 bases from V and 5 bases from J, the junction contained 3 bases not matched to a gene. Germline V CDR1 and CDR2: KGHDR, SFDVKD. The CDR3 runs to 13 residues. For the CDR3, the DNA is TGTGCCACCAGTGACCCGGACAGGGACGAGCAGTACTTC. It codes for CATSDPDRDEQYF.

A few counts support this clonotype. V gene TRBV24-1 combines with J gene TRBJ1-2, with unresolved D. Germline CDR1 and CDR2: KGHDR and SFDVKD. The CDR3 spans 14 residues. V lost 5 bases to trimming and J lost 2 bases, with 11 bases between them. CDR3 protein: CATSGWNENYGYTF. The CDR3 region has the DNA TGTGCCACCAGTGGATGGAATGAGAACTATGGCTACACCTTC.

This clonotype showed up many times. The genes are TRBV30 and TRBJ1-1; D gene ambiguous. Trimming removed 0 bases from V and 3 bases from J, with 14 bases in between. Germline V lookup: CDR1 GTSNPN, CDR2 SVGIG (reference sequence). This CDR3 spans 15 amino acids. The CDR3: CAWSVPRSGHTEAFF. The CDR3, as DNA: TGTGCCTGGAGTGTACCAAGGAGTGGGCACACTGAAGCTTTCTTT. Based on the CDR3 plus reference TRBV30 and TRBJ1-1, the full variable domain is SQTIHQWPATLVQPVGSPLSLECTVEGTSNPNLYWYRQAAGRGLQLLFYSVGIGQISSEVPQNLSASRPQDRQFILSSKKLLLSDSGFYLCAWSVPRSGHTEAFFGQGTRLTVV.

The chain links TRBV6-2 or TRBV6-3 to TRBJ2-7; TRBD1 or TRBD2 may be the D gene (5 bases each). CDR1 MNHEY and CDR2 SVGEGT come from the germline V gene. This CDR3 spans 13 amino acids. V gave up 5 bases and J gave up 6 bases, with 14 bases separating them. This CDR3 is CASSNRDLIEQYF. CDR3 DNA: TGTGCCAGCAGTAACCGGGACCTAATCGAGCAGTACTTC.

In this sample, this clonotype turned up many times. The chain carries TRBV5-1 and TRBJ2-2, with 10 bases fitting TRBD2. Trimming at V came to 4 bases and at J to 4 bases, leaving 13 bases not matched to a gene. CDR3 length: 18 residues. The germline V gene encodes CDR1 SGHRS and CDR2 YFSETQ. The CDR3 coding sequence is TGCGCCAGCAGCCGAGGGCCTAGCGGGGGCTCTCTCACCGGGGAGCTGTTTTTT. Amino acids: CASSRGPSGGSLTGELFF.

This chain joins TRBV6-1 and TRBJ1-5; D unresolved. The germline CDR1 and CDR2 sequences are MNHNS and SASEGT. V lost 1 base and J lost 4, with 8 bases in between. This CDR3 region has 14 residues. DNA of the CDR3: TGTGCCAGCAGTGAAGAATACGAGAATCAGCCCCAGCATTTT. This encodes CASSEEYENQPQHF.

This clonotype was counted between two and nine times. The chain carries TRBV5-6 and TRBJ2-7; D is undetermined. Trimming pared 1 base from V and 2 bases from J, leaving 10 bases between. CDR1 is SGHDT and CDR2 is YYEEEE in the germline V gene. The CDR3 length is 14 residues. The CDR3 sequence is CASSLKVGTYEQYF. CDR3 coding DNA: TGTGCCAGCAGCTTGAAAGTAGGGACCTACGAGCAGTACTTC.

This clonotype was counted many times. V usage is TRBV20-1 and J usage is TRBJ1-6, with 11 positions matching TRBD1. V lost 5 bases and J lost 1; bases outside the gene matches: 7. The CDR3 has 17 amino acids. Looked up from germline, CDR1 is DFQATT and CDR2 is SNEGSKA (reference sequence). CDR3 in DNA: TGCAGTGCTCTACCCGGACAGGGGGCGTCCTATAATTCACCCCTCCACTTT. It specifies CSALPGQGASYNSPLHF.

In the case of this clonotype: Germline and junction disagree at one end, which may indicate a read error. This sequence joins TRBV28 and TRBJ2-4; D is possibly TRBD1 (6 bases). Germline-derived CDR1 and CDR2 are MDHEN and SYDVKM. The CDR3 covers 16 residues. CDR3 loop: CATQGWLGLAKNIKYF. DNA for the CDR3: TGTGCCACCCAGGGGTGGTTGGGTTTAGCCAAAAACATTAAGTACTTC.

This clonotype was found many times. DNA of the CDR3: TGTGCCAGCAGTCCAGACAGGGAAGTTGGCGAGCAGTACTTC. It specifies CASSPDREVGEQYF. The chain uses TRBV28 and TRBJ2-7, with 7 positions matching TRBD1. J lost 6 bases, V lost 5 bases, and 10 bases had no gene match. The CDR3 consists of 14 residues. Germline V gives CDR1 MDHEN, CDR2 SYDVKM. Full variable domain (missing parts from reference TRBV28 and TRBJ2-7): DVKVTQSSRYLVKRTGEKVFLECVQDMDHENMFWYRQDPGLGLRLIYFSYDVKMKEKGDIPEGYSVSREKKERFSLILESASTNQTSMYLCASSPDREVGEQYFGPGTRLTVT.

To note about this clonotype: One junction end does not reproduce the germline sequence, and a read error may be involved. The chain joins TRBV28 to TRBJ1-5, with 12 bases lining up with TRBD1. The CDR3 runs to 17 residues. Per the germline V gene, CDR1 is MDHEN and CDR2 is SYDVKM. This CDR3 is CASSLGQGAPSNQPQQF. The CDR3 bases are TGTGCCAGCAGCCTGGGACAGGGGGCCCCTAGCAATCAGCCCCAGCAGTTT.

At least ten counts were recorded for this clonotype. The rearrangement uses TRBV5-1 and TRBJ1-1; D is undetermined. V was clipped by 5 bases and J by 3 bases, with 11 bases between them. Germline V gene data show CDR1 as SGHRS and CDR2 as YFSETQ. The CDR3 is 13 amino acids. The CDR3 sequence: CASRFTEDTEAFF. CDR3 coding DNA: TGCGCCAGCAGGTTTACAGAAGACACTGAAGCTTTCTTT. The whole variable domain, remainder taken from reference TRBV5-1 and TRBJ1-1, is KAGVTQTPRYLIKTRGQQVTLSCSPISGHRSVSWYQQTPGQGLQFLFEYFSETQRNKGNFPGRFSGRQFSNSRSEMNVSTLELGDSALYLCASRFTEDTEAFFGQGTRLTVV.

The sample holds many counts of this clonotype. For the CDR3, the DNA is TGCGCCAGCAGCCCCTTCCTAGCGGGAGCCTACGAGCAGTACTTC. Residues: CASSPFLAGAYEQYF. The rearrangement uses TRBV4-1 and TRBJ2-7; 10 bases fit TRBD2. V lost 4 bases, J lost 2 bases, and 5 bases stayed unmatched. Per germline, CDR1 MGHRA and CDR2 YSYEKL. There are 15 residues in the CDR3.

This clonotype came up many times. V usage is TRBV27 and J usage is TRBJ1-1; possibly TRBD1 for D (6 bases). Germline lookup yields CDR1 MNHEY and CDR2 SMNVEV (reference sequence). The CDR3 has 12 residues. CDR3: CASTGGASEAFF. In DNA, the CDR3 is TGTGCTTCTACCGGGGGCGCGTCTGAAGCTTTCTTT.

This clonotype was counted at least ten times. In DNA, the CDR3 is TGTGCCAGTAGTGCCTCCGGGACAGGGAACACTGAAGCTTTCTTT. Its translation is CASSASGTGNTEAFF. This chain connects TRBV19 to TRBJ1-1, with TRBD1 identical over 8 bases. CDR3 size: 15 residues. The J segment lost 1 base and the V segment lost 5 bases, leaving 6 bases of the junction unmatched. The germline gives CDR1 LNHDA, CDR2 SQIVND (reference sequence).

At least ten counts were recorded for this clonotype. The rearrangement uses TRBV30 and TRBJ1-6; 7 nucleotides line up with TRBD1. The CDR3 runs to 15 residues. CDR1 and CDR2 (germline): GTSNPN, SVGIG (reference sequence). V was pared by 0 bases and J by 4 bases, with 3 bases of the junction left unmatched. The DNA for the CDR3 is TGTGCCTGGAGTGTAGGACAGGCGTATAATTCACCCCTCCACTTT. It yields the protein CAWSVGQAYNSPLHF.

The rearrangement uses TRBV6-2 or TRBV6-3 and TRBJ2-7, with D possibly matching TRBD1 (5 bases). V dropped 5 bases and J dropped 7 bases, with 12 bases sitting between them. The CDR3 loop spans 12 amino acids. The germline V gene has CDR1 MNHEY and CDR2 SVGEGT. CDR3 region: CASSQGPVEQYF. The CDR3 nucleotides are TGTGCCAGCAGTCAGGGCCCGGTGGAGCAGTACTTC.

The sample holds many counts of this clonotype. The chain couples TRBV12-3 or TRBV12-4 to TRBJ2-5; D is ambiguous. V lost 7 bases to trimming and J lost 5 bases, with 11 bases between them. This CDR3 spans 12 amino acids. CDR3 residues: CASTTPGETQYF. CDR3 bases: TGTGCCAGCACCACCCCCGGGGAGACCCAGTACTTC.